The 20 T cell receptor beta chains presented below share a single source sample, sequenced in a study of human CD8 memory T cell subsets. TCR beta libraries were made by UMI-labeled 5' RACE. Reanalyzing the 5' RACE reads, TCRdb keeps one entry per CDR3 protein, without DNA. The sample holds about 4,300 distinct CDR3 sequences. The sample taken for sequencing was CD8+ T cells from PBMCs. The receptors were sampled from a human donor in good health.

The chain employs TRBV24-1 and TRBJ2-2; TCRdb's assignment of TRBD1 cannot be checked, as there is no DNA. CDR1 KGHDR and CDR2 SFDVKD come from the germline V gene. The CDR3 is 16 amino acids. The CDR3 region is CATSDLGQGHTGELFF.

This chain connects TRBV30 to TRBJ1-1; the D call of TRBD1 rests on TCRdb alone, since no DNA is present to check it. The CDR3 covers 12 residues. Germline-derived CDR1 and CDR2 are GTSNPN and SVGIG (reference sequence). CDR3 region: CAWIVSGTEAFF.

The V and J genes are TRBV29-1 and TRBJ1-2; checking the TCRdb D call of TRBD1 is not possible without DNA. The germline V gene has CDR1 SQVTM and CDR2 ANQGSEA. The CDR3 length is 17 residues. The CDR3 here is CSVEERAGRGIGYGYTF.

CDR3 in amino acids: CASSFGTPTGELFF. The rearrangement links TRBV7-9 to TRBJ2-2; the D call from TCRdb, TRBD1, cannot be confirmed without DNA. Germline loops: CDR1 SEHNR, CDR2 FQNEAQ (reference sequence). The CDR3 extends over 14 amino acids.

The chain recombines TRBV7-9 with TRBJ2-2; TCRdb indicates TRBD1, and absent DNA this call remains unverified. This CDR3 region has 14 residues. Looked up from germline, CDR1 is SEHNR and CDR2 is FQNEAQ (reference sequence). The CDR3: CASSPPLGAGELFF.

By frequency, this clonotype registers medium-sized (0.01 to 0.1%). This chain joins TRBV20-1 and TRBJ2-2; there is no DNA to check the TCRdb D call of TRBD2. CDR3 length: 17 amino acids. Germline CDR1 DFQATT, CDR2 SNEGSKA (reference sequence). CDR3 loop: CSARELIRDGYTRELFF.

The CDR3 here is CSAGDLRGYNEQFF. The rearrangement links TRBV20-1 to TRBJ2-1. The V gene's germline CDR1 is DFQATT and CDR2 SNEGSKA (reference sequence). The CDR3 totals 14 residues.

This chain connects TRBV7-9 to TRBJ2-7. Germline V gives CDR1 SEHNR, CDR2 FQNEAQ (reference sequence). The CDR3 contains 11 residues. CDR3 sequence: CASRGSYEQYF.

This CDR3 reads CASSDSATSSYNEQFF. The chain uses TRBV6-4 and TRBJ2-1. CDR1 and CDR2 from the germline V gene are MRHNA and SNTAGT. The CDR3 loop spans 16 amino acids.

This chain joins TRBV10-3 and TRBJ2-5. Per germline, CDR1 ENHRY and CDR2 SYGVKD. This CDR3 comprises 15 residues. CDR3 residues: CAISDIGPNAETQYF.

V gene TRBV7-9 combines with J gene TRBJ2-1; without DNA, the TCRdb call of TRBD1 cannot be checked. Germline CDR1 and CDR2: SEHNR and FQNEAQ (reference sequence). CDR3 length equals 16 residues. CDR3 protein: CASSPRTPHKSDEQFF.

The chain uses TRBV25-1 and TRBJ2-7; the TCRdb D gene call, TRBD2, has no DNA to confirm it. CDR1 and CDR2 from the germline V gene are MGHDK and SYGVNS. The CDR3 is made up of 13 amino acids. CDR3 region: CASTPGLASEQYF.

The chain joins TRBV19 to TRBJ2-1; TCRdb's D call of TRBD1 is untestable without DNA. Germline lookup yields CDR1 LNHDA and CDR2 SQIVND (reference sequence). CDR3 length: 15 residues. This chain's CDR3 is CASSISWTSYNEQFF.

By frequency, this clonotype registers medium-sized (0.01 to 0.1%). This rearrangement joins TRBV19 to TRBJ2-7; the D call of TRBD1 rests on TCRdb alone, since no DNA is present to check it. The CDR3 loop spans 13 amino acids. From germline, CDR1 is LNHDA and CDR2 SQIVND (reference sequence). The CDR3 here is CARARDGTYEQYF.

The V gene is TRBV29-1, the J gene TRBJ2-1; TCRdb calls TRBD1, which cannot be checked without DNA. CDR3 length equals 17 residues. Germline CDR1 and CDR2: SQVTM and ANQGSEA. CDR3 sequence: CSVEDLYGTSSYNEQFF.

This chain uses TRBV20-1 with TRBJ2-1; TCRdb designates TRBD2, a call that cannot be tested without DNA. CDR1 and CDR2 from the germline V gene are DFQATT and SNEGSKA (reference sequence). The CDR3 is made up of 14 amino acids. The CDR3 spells CSAGLAGATDEQFF.

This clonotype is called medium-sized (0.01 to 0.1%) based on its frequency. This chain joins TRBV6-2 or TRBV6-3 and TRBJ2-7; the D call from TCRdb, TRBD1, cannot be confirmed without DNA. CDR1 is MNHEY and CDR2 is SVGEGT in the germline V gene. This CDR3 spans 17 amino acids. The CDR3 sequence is CASSYSPGQVNSYEQYF.

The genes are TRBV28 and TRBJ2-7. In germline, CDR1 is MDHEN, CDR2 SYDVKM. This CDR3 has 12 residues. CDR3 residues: CASSFISYEQYF.

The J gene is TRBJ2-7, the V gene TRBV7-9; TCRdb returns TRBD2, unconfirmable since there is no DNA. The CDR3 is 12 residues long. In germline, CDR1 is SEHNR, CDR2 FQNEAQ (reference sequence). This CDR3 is CASGSGPYEQYF.

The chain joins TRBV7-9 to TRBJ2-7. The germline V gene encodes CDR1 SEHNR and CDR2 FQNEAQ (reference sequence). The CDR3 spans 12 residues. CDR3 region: CASSLVSGEQYF.